Below, 11 T cell receptor beta chains from the same sample are listed, as sequenced in a study of CD8+ T cells in alopecia areata (dated by TCRdb to between 2018 and 2020). The method behind the library was the immunoSEQ multiplex PCR assay. RNA was extracted from all samples and reverse transcribed into cDNA as template for TCR sequencing. TCRdb re-hosts the immuneACCESS table, in-frame sequences only. Its copies lack some clones; in the studies checked, an unresolved V gene accounts for under half of them, and the cause for the rest is not known. For this sample, approximately 280,000 clones are listed, none of them singletons. The top ten clonotypes cover more than 0.95% of the sample. Cells from pooled mouse cutaneous lymph nodes were stained for CD4, CD8alpha, NKG2D, NKG2ACE and other markers and then sorted on a BD Influx. The sequenced sample was CD4+ T cells sorted from a lymph node. The source of these receptors is a C3H/HeJ mouse with alopecia areata. Mice belonging to this strain carry MHC haplotype H2-k.

Worth noting for this clone: The gene names here belong to mouse. From the germline J gene comes the end of the CDR3, since the read stops 4 residues before it. This sample also contains other DNA sequences that code for the same CDR3. The chain recombines TRBV19 with TRBJ1-1; weak D call: TRBD1 (6 bases). Deletions cut 4 bases from V and 1 base from J, with 11 bases between. Germline CDR1 is FNHDT and CDR2 is SITEND (reference sequence). The length of the CDR3 is 14 residues. Partial CDR3 DNA: TGTGCCAGCAGTCCCCAGGGGCGAAACACA. Translated: CASSPQGRNT. The CDR3 in full is CASSPQGRNTEVFF.

A few counts support this clone. All gene names here are mouse names. The read terminates 4 residues before the CDR3 end, so the remaining end is supplied by the germline J gene. J is TRBJ2-7 and V is TRBV5; D is possibly TRBD2 (6 bases). The CDR3 runs to 12 residues. Per the germline V gene, CDR1 is LGHNA and CDR2 is YNLKQL (reference sequence). The sequenced part of the CDR3 DNA is TGTGCCAGCAGCCAAGGACTGGAT. This codes for CASSQGLD. The CDR3 as a whole reads CASSQGLDEQYF.

Of note for this clone: These gene names are mouse names. The read halts 3 residues ahead of the CDR3 end, with the missing end drawn from the germline J gene. Other DNA sequences from this sample encode an identical CDR3 as well. The chain links TRBV1 to TRBJ1-6; D perhaps matches TRBD1 (6 bases). TRBJ1-6 is placed among ORFs of uncertain function. Germline V lookup: CDR1 NSQYPW, CDR2 LRSPGD (reference sequence). This CDR3 has 15 residues. Between the trimmed V and J ends, which lost 0 bases and 7 bases, there was a span of 10 bases. CDR3 DNA, as far as it was read: TGCACCTGCAGTGCAGATTCGGGGGGCAATTCGCCC. Amino acid sequence: CTCSADSGGNSP. The whole CDR3 region reads CTCSADSGGNSPLYF.

Comment on this clone: Gene names are mouse gene names. The missing CDR3 end, 4 residues past where the read stops, is filled in from the germline J gene. This rearrangement joins TRBV13-3 to TRBJ1-1, with D hard to call. CDR3 length: 13 amino acids. CDR1 and CDR2 from the germline V gene are NNHDY and SYVADS. Trimming pared 4 bases from V and 1 base from J, leaving 8 bases between. The covered CDR3 bases are TGTGCCAGCAGTTCCCAGATAAACACA. Translation: CASSSQINT. The whole CDR3 protein reads CASSSQINTEVFF.

This clone has a handful of counts. Any gene name here is a mouse gene name. The observed sequence ends 4 residues before the CDR3 terminus, with the missing tail filled in from the germline J gene. The chain joins TRBV13-3 to TRBJ2-1, with a possible D match to TRBD1 (6 bases). Germline lookup yields CDR1 NNHDY and CDR2 SYVADS. The CDR3 spans 14 residues. The V and J ends lost 6 bases and 5 bases respectively, with 15 bases between them. The part of the CDR3 DNA that was read is TGTGCCAGCACCCCTCCGGGACAAAATGCT. Its protein product is CASTPPGQNA. The full CDR3 sequence reads CASTPPGQNAEQFF.

This clone was picked up a small number of times. These gene names are mouse names. Coverage ceases 4 residues before the CDR3 finishes, and the germline J gene fills in the end. The V call is TRBV13-1, the J call TRBJ2-1; the D is unclear. Between the trimmed V and J ends, which lost 5 bases and 3 bases, there was a span of 9 bases. Germline V CDR1 and CDR2: NSHNY, SYGAGN. The CDR3 runs 13 residues. The covered CDR3 bases are TGTGCCAGCAGGCTGACAATCTATGCT. It specifies CASRLTIYA. The full CDR3 is CASRLTIYAEQFF.

Turning to this clone: Mouse gene names and germline throughout. Read coverage stops 4 residues before the CDR3 terminus; the germline J gene supplies the remainder. The genes are TRBV5 and TRBJ2-2; TRBD1 aligns across 10 bases. Germline loops: CDR1 LGHNA, CDR2 YNLKQL (reference sequence). Losses at the gene ends were 8 bases for V and 4 bases for J; bases not matched to a gene: 1. The CDR3 is 13 residues long. CDR3 amino acids: CASRTGGTGQLYF. The sequenced part of the CDR3 DNA is TGTGCCAGCCGGACAGGGGGCACCGGG.

With regard to this clone: The gene names here belong to mouse. The sequence runs out 4 residues before the end of the CDR3; the remainder is reconstructed from the germline J gene. This chain uses TRBV5 with TRBJ1-1; perhaps TRBD1 as D (6 bases). This CDR3 region has 16 residues. CDR1 and CDR2 from the germline V gene are LGHNA and YNLKQL (reference sequence). V shed 1 base and J shed 0 bases, with 12 bases lying between them. The CDR3 sequence: CASSQVWDTANTEVFF. CDR3 DNA (partial): TGTGCCAGCAGCCAAGTGTGGGACACTGCAAACACA.

In this sample, this clone turned up many times. Gene names and germline refer to mouse. Sequencing ends 4 residues short of the CDR3 end; the germline J gene provides the rest. This specimen includes other DNA sequences encoding the same CDR3. The rearrangement links TRBV17 to TRBJ2-3; TRBD1 is a possible D gene (7 bases). There are 16 residues in the CDR3. CDR1 is MNHDT and CDR2 is YYDKIL in the germline V gene. V was pared by 3 bases and J by 0 bases, with 13 bases between. CDR3 bases read: TGTGCTAGCAGTAGGGGAGGGGGCACTAGTGCAGAA. Translating gives CASSRGGGTSAE. The CDR3 reads in full as CASSRGGGTSAETLYF. The entire variable domain, with the rest obtained from reference TRBV17 and TRBJ2-3, is as follows: DTTVKQNPRYKLARVGKPVNLICSQTMNHDTMYWYQKKPNQAPKLLLFYYDKILNREADTFEKFQSSRPNNSFCSLYIGSAGLEYSAMYLCASSRGGGTSAETLYFGSGTRLTVL.

For this clone: The gene symbols are mouse symbols. The read comes to an end 4 residues before the CDR3 does, leaving the germline J gene to fill in the end. The chain joins TRBV13-1 to TRBJ2-3; D ambiguous. The CDR3 is 15 residues long. Trimming left V 2 bases short and J 0 bases short, with 10 bases between. The germline CDR1 and CDR2 sequences are NSHNY and SYGAGN. The CDR3 protein is CASSERLVSAETLYF. CDR3 DNA (partial): TGTGCCAGCAGTGAACGGCTGGTTAGTGCAGAA.

Regarding this clone: The genes are named according to mouse. The CDR3 end lies 4 residues beyond the end of the read and is filled in from the germline J gene. This chain joins TRBV5 and TRBJ2-1, with TRBD2 matching 9 bases. In germline, CDR1 is LGHNA, CDR2 YNLKQL (reference sequence). The V gene end was trimmed by 4 bases and the J gene end by 1 base; junction bases not matched to a gene: 5. This CDR3 contains 16 residues. Incomplete CDR3 DNA: TGTGCCAGCAGCCCAACAACTGGGGGGAACTATGCT. This translates into CASSPTTGGNYA. The CDR3 reads in full as CASSPTTGGNYAEQFF.